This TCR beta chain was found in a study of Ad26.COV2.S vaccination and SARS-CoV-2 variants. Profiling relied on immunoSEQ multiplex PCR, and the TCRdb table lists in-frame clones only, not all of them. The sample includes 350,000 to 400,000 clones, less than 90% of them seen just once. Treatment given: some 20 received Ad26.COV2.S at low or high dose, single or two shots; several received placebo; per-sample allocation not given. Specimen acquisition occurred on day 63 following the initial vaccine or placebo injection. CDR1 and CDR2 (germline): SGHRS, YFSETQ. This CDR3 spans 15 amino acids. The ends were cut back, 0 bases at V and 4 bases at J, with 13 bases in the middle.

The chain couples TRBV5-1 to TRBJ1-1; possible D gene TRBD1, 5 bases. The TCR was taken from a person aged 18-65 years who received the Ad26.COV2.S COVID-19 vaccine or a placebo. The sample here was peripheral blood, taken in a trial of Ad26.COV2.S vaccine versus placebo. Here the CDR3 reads CASSLDTQGRTEAFF. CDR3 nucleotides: TGCGCCAGCAGCTTGGACACCCAGGGTCGCACTGAAGCTTTCTTT.